The 3 T cell receptor beta chains below come from one sample, sequenced in a study of vaccination effects on CD4 cells after COVID-19. The table came from immunoSEQ multiplex PCR; TCRdb's copy has only in-frame clones and leaves some out. The sample lists about 22,000 clones; about 80% were seen once. Their antigens remain unidentified. ViraFEST expansion of antigen-specific CD4+ T cells with viral peptide pools preceded sequencing. Culture proceeded for approximately 10 days, and CD4+ T cells were then isolated. Sometime from March through December 2020, the person acquired a SARS-CoV-2 infection that PCR confirmed. The sample was CD4+ T cells from PBMCs cultured with a peptide pool, taken before COVID-19 vaccination. Receptors originate from a human donor who had a prior SARS-CoV-2 infection.

This clone has only one observation. V is TRBV9 and J is TRBJ2-3, with TRBD2 identical over 9 bases. The germline V gene has CDR1 SGDLS and CDR2 YYNGEE. The CDR3 loop spans 18 amino acids. V gave up 1 base and J gave up 6 bases; unmatched junction bases: 15. DNA for the CDR3: TGTGCCAGCAGCGTACCGGTACGGTCTAGCGGGGCATCTGATACGCAGTATTTT. It codes for CASSVPVRSSGASDTQYF.

This clone was seen just once. The chain couples TRBV5-1 to TRBJ2-7; 9 positions match TRBD2. J gave up 4 bases and V 0 bases, and 8 bases lay outside the gene matches. CDR3 length: 16 amino acids. Germline V CDR1 and CDR2: SGHRS, YFSETQ. CDR3 in DNA: TGCGCCAGCAGCTTGGTAGGGGCTAGCGGGATTTACGAGCAGTACTTC. Translating it yields CASSLVGASGIYEQYF.

The chain combines TRBV9 with TRBJ2-7; D is ambiguous. Germline V gene lookup returns CDR1 SGDLS and CDR2 YYNGEE. V lost 0 bases, J lost 2 bases, and 12 bases lay in between. CDR3 size: 15 residues. The CDR3 here is CASSVASGLPYEQYF. The CDR3 nucleotides read TGTGCCAGCAGCGTAGCCAGTGGGCTTCCCTACGAGCAGTACTTC.